A single sample gave rise to the 4 T cell receptor beta chains below, sequenced in a study of cytomegalovirus exposure and HLA in healthy donors. PCR was performed using 60 Vbeta and 13 Jbeta primers. This table comes from immunoSEQ multiplex PCR, and its TCRdb copy is limited to in-frame clones, with some not included. The sample lists under 70,000 clones; 70% to 90% were seen once. The sample comprised PBMCs. These receptors all stem from a woman in her twenties or thirties in good health and CMV-seronegative.

This clone was seen more than once but under ten times. The rearrangement links TRBV4-3 to TRBJ1-4, with D uncertain. CDR3 length: 14 amino acids. The germline V and J ends were trimmed by 5 bases and 0 bases, with 7 bases remaining between them. Germline V gives CDR1 LGHNA, CDR2 YSLEER. The CDR3 coding sequence is TGCGCCAGCAGCAAAGCTGCAACTAATGAAAAACTGTTTTTT. Translation gives CASSKAATNEKLFF.

V usage is TRBV5-1 and J usage is TRBJ2-7; D perhaps matches TRBD1 (5 bases). The germline V and J ends were trimmed by 0 bases and 7 bases, with 17 bases remaining between them. The CDR3 totals 15 residues. Germline-derived CDR1 and CDR2 are SGHRS and YFSETQ. The CDR3 coding sequence is TGCGCCAGCAGCTTGGGGGGCAACCCCTACAGAGAGCAGTACTTC. Translating it yields CASSLGGNPYREQYF.

This rearrangement joins TRBV19 to TRBJ2-7, with D possibly TRBD1 on 7 matching bases. Trimming pared 6 bases from V and 7 bases from J, leaving 19 bases between. The CDR3 is made up of 14 amino acids. The germline V gene has CDR1 LNHDA and CDR2 SQIVND (reference sequence). Here the CDR3 reads CASSRGTDPREQYF. The CDR3 coding sequence is TGTGCCAGTAGCCGCGGGACAGACCCTAGGGAGCAGTACTTC.

The V call is TRBV5-1, the J call TRBJ2-3; D might be TRBD1 (5 bases). V gave up 5 bases and J gave up 0 bases, with 10 bases separating them. This CDR3 comprises 14 residues. Germline lookup yields CDR1 SGHRS and CDR2 YFSETQ. CDR3 in DNA: TGCGCCAGCAGACAGACAGTTAGCACAGATACGCAGTATTTT. This translates into CASRQTVSTDTQYF.